A single sample is the source of the 10 T cell receptor beta chains below, sequenced in a study of patients and donors after allogeneic stem cell transplantation (dated by TCRdb to about 2020). Libraries were made using RT-PCR. The sequencer was a NextSeq 550. TCRdb handled the public reads itself, with Q25 trimming in fastp and clone calling in MiXCR, and kept productive beta chains. Every distinct CDR3 protein forms one entry, paired with its most common genes and DNA. In all, the sample holds some 880,000 distinct CDR3 sequences, and 15% to 20% of those were seen once. The ten top clones hold 5% to 6.5% of the sample. The sample taken for sequencing was blood, either unsorted or a sorted T cell fraction (not recorded which). These receptors came from a human donor who was either an allogeneic HSCT recipient or a stem cell or donor lymphocyte infusion donor (not recorded which). It is not recorded whose cells these are; they may come from a transplant donor.

This rearrangement joins TRBV7-9 to TRBJ2-3; D is uncertain. The CDR3 is 12 amino acids. Trimming took 9 bases from V and 0 from J, leaving 7 bases between them. The V gene's germline CDR1 is SEHNR and CDR2 FQNEAQ (reference sequence). CDR3 nucleotide sequence: TGTGCCAGTTACCAAAGCACAGATACGCAGTATTTT. Translating it yields CASYQSTDTQYF.

This clonotype was counted only a few times. The rearrangement joins TRBV12-3 or TRBV12-4 to TRBJ2-3; TRBD1 or TRBD2 may be the D gene (6 bases each). This CDR3 has 15 residues. V gave up 2 bases and J gave up 3 bases, with 12 bases separating them. CDR3 loop: CASSLWGAWTDTQYF. Here the CDR3 DNA reads TGTGCCAGCAGTTTATGGGGGGCTTGGACAGATACGCAGTATTTT.

The chain uses TRBV24-1 and TRBJ2-1, with 9 positions matching TRBD2. In germline, CDR1 is KGHDR, CDR2 SFDVKD. Trimming at V came to 0 bases and at J to 2 bases, leaving 1 base not matched to a gene. This CDR3 region has 16 residues. CDR3 loop: CATSDLSSGTYNEQFF. The DNA for the CDR3 is TGTGCCACCAGTGATTTGTCTAGCGGGACCTACAATGAGCAGTTCTTC.

V is TRBV7-2 and J is TRBJ2-3; D is unclear. With 4 bases removed from V and 4 bases from J, the gap between germline ends came to 12 bases. Germline V gene sequence: CDR1 SGHTA, CDR2 FQGNSA. The CDR3 is 14 amino acids. The CDR3 sequence: CASSSRKGPDTQYF. The CDR3 coding sequence is TGTGCCAGCAGCTCCAGAAAAGGACCAGATACGCAGTATTTT.

The chain uses TRBV11-2 and TRBJ2-7; D may match TRBD1 or TRBD2 (5 bases each). The CDR3 consists of 20 residues. Deletions cut 1 base from V and 3 bases from J, with 28 bases between. Germline V gene sequence: CDR1 SGHAT, CDR2 FQNNGV. The CDR3 DNA reads TGTGCCAGCAGCTTAGGCATCGTATTGACTGGGGCAGGGACGCTCTACGAGCAGTACTTC. Amino acid sequence: CASSLGIVLTGAGTLYEQYF.

CDR3 residues: CASSQDETSGRSSYNEQFF. The CDR3 region has the DNA TGTGCCAGCAGCCAAGACGAGACTAGCGGGAGGAGCTCCTACAATGAGCAGTTCTTC. The chain employs TRBV4-2 and TRBJ2-1, with 13 bases lining up with TRBD2. The CDR3 covers 19 residues. Germline lookup yields CDR1 LGHNA and CDR2 YNFKEQ. V lost 0 bases, J lost 0 bases, and 5 bases stayed unmatched.

Only a few counts were recorded for this clonotype. The chain is built from TRBV20-1 and TRBJ1-6; D remains ambiguous. V lost 3 bases to trimming and J lost 0 bases, with 12 bases between them. Per germline, CDR1 DFQATT and CDR2 SNEGSKA (reference sequence). The CDR3 loop spans 16 amino acids. The CDR3 DNA is TGCAGTGCTAGGACGGATCTTAGCTCCTATAATTCACCCCTCCACTTT. This sequence encodes CSARTDLSSYNSPLHF.

This clonotype appeared a few times. The gene calls are TRBV27 and TRBJ1-4, with D perhaps TRBD1 (5 bases). Germline values: CDR1 MNHEY, CDR2 SMNVEV (reference sequence). The CDR3 totals 15 residues. V gave up 4 bases and J gave up 5 bases, with 14 bases separating them. The CDR3 loop is CASSSRGVINEKLFF. The CDR3, as DNA: TGTGCCAGCAGTTCCCGGGGGGTGATCAATGAAAAACTGTTTTTT.

This clonotype was seen at least ten times. The CDR3 nucleotides read TGCGCCAGCAGCTTGGTCGGGATCGAGACCCAGTACTTC. This codes for CASSLVGIETQYF. V usage is TRBV5-1 and J usage is TRBJ2-5; tentative D call: TRBD2 (5 bases). The length of the CDR3 is 13 residues. V dropped 0 bases and J dropped 5 bases, with 8 bases sitting between them. Germline-derived CDR1 and CDR2 are SGHRS and YFSETQ.

The V gene is TRBV9, the J gene TRBJ1-4, with D uncertain. The ends were cut back, 4 bases at V and 5 bases at J, with 12 bases in the middle. The CDR3 spans 14 residues. Germline assignment: CDR1 SGDLS and CDR2 YYNGEE. The CDR3 DNA is TGTGCCAGCAGCCCCGAGGCGGGCAATGAAAAACTGTTTTTT. It encodes CASSPEAGNEKLFF.